This T cell receptor (beta chain) was recorded in a study of blood T cell repertoires in COVID-19. Study overall: Whether acute or convalescent, the COVID-19 samples came from the United States, Italy and Spain.

The CDR3 sequence is 17 residues long. Germline V gene lookup returns CDR1 LNHDA and CDR2 SQIVND (reference sequence). V was pared by 6 bases and J by 4 bases, with 19 bases between. The table came from immunoSEQ multiplex PCR; TCRdb's copy has only in-frame clones and leaves some out. The sample carries a few hundred thousand clones, around 80% recorded once. This sequence was found in a man aged 25-40 years with acute COVID-19. J is TRBJ2-6 and V is TRBV19; D is unclear. The sample comprised PBMCs or T cells enriched from blood (not recorded which). This CDR3 is CASSPKGTAQGANVLTF. The CDR3 region has the DNA TGTGCCAGTAGCCCTAAAGGAACAGCTCAGGGGGCCAACGTCCTGACTTTC.